This T cell receptor beta chain is from a study of cytomegalovirus exposure and HLA in healthy donors. The CDR3 runs 14 residues. Trimming took off 3 bases at V and 1 base at J, with 9 bases between the two ends. CDR1 MDHEN and CDR2 SYDVKM come from the germline V gene. Primers: 60 Vbeta forward and 13 Jbeta reverse. The repertoire was sequenced with immunoSEQ multiplex PCR; TCRdb's copy has only in-frame clones and lacks some. The sample lists approximately 150,000 clones, more than 70% occurring once. The rearrangement links TRBV28 to TRBJ2-5, with D possibly matching TRBD2 (7 bases). The clonotype comes from a woman in her sixties or seventies in good health and CMV-seronegative. Sample: PBMCs. The CDR3: CASSLGGRQETQYF. In DNA, the CDR3 is TGTGCCAGCAGTTTGGGGGGGCGCCAAGAGACCCAGTACTTC.